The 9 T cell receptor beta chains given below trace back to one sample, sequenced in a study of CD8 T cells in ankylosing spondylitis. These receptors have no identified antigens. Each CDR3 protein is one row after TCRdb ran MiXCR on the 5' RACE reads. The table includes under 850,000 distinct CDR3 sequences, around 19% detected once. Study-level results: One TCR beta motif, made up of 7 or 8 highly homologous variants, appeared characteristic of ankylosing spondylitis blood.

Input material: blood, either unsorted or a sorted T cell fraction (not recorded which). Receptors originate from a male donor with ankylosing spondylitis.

CDR3 sequence (DNA): TGCAGTGCTAGGGAGCTAGCGGGAGTTGGAGAGACCCAGTACTTC. Protein sequence: CSARELAGVGETQYF. V is TRBV20-1 and J is TRBJ2-5; 10 nucleotides match TRBD2. Unmatched junction bases numbered 8, after V lost 3 bases and J lost 4 bases. The CDR3 runs 15 residues. Looked up from germline, CDR1 is DFQATT and CDR2 is SNEGSKA (reference sequence).

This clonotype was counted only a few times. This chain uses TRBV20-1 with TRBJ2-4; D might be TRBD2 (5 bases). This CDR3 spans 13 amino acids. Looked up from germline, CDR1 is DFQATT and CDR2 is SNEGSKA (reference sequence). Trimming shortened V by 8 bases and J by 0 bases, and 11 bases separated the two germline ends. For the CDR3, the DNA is TGCAGTACCCCGGGGTCAGCCAAAAACATTCAGTACTTC. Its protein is CSTPGSAKNIQYF.

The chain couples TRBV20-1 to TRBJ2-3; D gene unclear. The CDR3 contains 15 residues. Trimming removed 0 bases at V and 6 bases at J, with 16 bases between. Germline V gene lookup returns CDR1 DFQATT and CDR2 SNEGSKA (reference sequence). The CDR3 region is CSARDSYAQTDTQYF. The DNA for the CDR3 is TGCAGTGCTAGAGATTCGTACGCCCAGACGGATACGCAGTATTTT.

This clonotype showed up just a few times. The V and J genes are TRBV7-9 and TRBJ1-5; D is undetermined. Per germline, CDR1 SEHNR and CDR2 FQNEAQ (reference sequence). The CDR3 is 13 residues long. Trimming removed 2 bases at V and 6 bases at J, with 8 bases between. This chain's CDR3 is CASSLHEGQPQHF. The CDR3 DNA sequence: TGTGCCAGCAGCTTACACGAGGGTCAGCCCCAGCATTTT.

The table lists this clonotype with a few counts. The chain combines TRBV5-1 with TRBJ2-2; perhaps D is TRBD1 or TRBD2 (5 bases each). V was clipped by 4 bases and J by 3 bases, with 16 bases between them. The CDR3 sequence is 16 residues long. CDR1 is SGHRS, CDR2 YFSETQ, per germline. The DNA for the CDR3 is TGCGCCAGCAGCCGCTCAGGGACCGCGGACACCGGGGAGCTGTTTTTT. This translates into CASSRSGTADTGELFF.

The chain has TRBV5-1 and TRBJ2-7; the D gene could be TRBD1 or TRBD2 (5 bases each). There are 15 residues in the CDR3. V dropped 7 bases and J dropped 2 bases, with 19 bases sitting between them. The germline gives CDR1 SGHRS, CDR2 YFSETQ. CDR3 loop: CASGDGTVSTYEQYF. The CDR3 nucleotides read TGCGCCAGCGGAGACGGGACCGTAAGCACCTACGAGCAGTACTTC.

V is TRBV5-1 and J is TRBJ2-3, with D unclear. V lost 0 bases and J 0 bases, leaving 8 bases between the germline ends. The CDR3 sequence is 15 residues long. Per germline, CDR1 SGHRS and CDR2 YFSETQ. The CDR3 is CASSLEPPSTDTQYF. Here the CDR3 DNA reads TGCGCCAGCAGCTTGGAGCCCCCTAGCACAGATACGCAGTATTTT.

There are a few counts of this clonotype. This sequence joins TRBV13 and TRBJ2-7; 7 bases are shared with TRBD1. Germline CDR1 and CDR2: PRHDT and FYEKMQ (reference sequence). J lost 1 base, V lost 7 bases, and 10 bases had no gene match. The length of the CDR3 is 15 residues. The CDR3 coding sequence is TGTGCCAGCACCTCACTTCGGACAGGTTCCTACGAGCAGTACTTC. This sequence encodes CASTSLRTGSYEQYF.

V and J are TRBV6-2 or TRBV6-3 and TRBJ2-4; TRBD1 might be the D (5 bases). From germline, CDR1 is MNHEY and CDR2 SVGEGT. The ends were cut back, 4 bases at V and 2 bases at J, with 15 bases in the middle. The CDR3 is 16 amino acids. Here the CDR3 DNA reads TGTGCCAGCAGTTCCCTCGACAGAAACCCCAAAAACATTCAGTACTTC. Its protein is CASSSLDRNPKNIQYF.